A selection of T cell receptor beta chains follows, all from one sample in a study of shared clonotypes between healthy human individuals. Data came from immunoSEQ multiplex PCR; TCRdb stores just in-frame clones and leaves some out. The sample holds approximately 340,000 clones; about 74% are singletons and the top ten take 10%. Sequenced sample: memory CD4+ T cells sorted from blood. Source of these receptors: a man aged 30 to 39 in good health. CDR3s include the opening cysteine and the closing phenylalanine or tryptophan. D genes are given only for firm matches. Part of the rows lack a size; the others show once, few, many or a class for expanded clones.

j_call: TRBJ2-1; clone_size: -; d_call: -; v_call: TRBV18; cdr3_aa: CASSPPAGVYNEQFF; cdr3_nt: TGTGCCAGCTCACCACCGGCAGGGGTCTACAATGAGCAGTTCTTC
j_call: TRBJ2-3; clone_size: -; d_call: -; v_call: TRBV7-7; cdr3_aa: CASSSDKGAQYF; cdr3_nt: TGTGCTAGCAGCTCCGATAAGGGAGCGCAGTATTTT
j_call: TRBJ2-7; clone_size: -; d_call: -; v_call: TRBV7-9; cdr3_aa: CASSWVGGGVEQYF; cdr3_nt: TGTGCCAGCTCCTGGGTTGGAGGGGGTGTCGAGCAGTACTTC
j_call: TRBJ2-1; clone_size: -; d_call: TRBD2; v_call: TRBV10-3; cdr3_aa: CAIRASGGIVGGYNEQFF; cdr3_nt: TGTGCCATCAGAGCTAGCGGGGGAATAGTAGGCGGTTACAATGAGCAGTTCTTC
j_call: TRBJ2-3; clone_size: -; d_call: -; v_call: TRBV9; cdr3_aa: CASSVEVFRDTDTQYF; cdr3_nt: TGTGCCAGCAGCGTAGAAGTCTTCCGGGACACAGATACGCAGTATTTT
j_call: TRBJ1-1; clone_size: -; d_call: TRBD1; v_call: TRBV19; cdr3_aa: CATEDRVYAEAFF; cdr3_nt: TGTGCCACAGAAGACAGGGTTTACGCTGAAGCTTTCTTT
j_call: TRBJ1-5; clone_size: few; d_call: -; v_call: TRBV12-5; cdr3_aa: CASGPPTGCDQPQHF; cdr3_nt: TGTGCTAGTGGTCCCCCTACAGGGTGCGATCAGCCCCAGCATTTT
j_call: TRBJ2-5; clone_size: -; d_call: TRBD1; v_call: TRBV7-9; cdr3_aa: CASSSGQVQETQYF; cdr3_nt: TGTGCCAGCAGCTCTGGACAGGTCCAAGAGACCCAGTACTTC
j_call: TRBJ2-7; clone_size: -; d_call: TRBD1; v_call: TRBV6-1; cdr3_aa: CASSEYQGAREQYF; cdr3_nt: TGTGCCAGCAGTGAATACCAGGGGGCTCGGGAGCAGTACTTC
j_call: TRBJ2-5; clone_size: -; d_call: TRBD1; v_call: TRBV11-3; cdr3_aa: CASSLVGTGETQYF; cdr3_nt: TGTGCCAGCAGCTTAGTAGGGACAGGGGAGACCCAGTACTTC
j_call: TRBJ1-2; clone_size: -; d_call: TRBD1; v_call: TRBV5-1; cdr3_aa: CASSTGGADGYTF; cdr3_nt: TGCGCCAGCAGCACAGGGGGCGCGGATGGCTACACCTTC
j_call: TRBJ1-2; clone_size: -; d_call: -; v_call: TRBV6-5; cdr3_aa: CASSNPLQNYGYTF; cdr3_nt: TGTGCCAGCAGTAATCCGCTACAGAACTATGGCTACACCTTC
j_call: TRBJ1-1; clone_size: -; d_call: -; v_call: TRBV4-1; cdr3_aa: CASSLSPGHKNTEAFF; cdr3_nt: TGCGCCAGCAGCCTATCGCCGGGACATAAGAACACTGAAGCTTTCTTT
j_call: TRBJ1-1; clone_size: few; d_call: TRBD1; v_call: TRBV11-1; cdr3_aa: CASRRYRGDTEAFF; cdr3_nt: TGTGCCAGCAGGAGGTACAGGGGTGACACTGAAGCTTTCTTT
j_call: TRBJ1-1; clone_size: -; d_call: -; v_call: TRBV5-1; cdr3_aa: CASSLSHRELGTEAFF; cdr3_nt: TGCGCCAGCAGCTTGTCCCACAGGGAGCTCGGCACTGAAGCTTTCTTT
j_call: TRBJ1-3; clone_size: -; d_call: -; v_call: TRBV7-8; cdr3_aa: CASSPLRGIIYF; cdr3_nt: TGTGCCAGCAGCCCCCTTAGGGGGATCATATATTTT
j_call: TRBJ2-3; clone_size: -; d_call: TRBD2; v_call: TRBV9; cdr3_aa: CASSVVPGTSESPDTQYF; cdr3_nt: TGTGCCAGCAGCGTAGTGCCCGGGACTAGCGAGAGTCCCGATACGCAGTATTTT
j_call: TRBJ2-7; clone_size: -; d_call: TRBD1; v_call: TRBV29-1; cdr3_aa: CSAVGTGNVRATRSVGEQYF; cdr3_nt: TGCAGCGCGGTCGGGACAGGGAACGTCCGCGCAACAAGGTCAGTTGGCGAGCAGTACTTC
j_call: TRBJ2-1; clone_size: -; d_call: TRBD2; v_call: TRBV9; cdr3_aa: CASSVLTSGRYNEQFF; cdr3_nt: TGTGCCAGCAGCGTCCTGACTAGCGGGAGATACAATGAGCAGTTCTTC
j_call: TRBJ1-5; clone_size: few; d_call: -; v_call: TRBV30; cdr3_aa: CAWSHGDNQPQHF; cdr3_nt: TGTGCCTGGAGTCACGGGGATAATCAGCCCCAGCATTTT
j_call: TRBJ1-5; clone_size: -; d_call: -; v_call: TRBV19; cdr3_aa: CASSPYGDQPQHF; cdr3_nt: TGTGCCAGTAGTCCTTACGGTGATCAGCCCCAGCATTTT
j_call: TRBJ2-3; clone_size: many; d_call: TRBD2; v_call: TRBV27; cdr3_aa: CATQLNSGTENTQYF; cdr3_nt: TGTGCCACCCAACTAAATAGCGGGACGGAGAATACGCAGTATTTT
j_call: TRBJ1-2; clone_size: few; d_call: -; v_call: TRBV7-9; cdr3_aa: CASSLDLAGTYGYTF; cdr3_nt: TGTGCCAGCAGCTTAGATCTGGCAGGGACCTACGGCTACACCTTC
j_call: TRBJ1-6; clone_size: -; d_call: -; v_call: TRBV7-2; cdr3_aa: CASSLRGFNSPLHF; cdr3_nt: TGTGCCAGCAGCTTACGGGGTTTTAATTCACCCCTCCACTTT
j_call: TRBJ1-1; clone_size: -; d_call: -; v_call: TRBV5-1; cdr3_aa: CASSGQSRREGLTEAFF; cdr3_nt: TGCGCCAGCAGCGGCCAATCCCGCAGGGAAGGCTTAACTGAAGCTTTCTTT
j_call: TRBJ2-3; clone_size: -; d_call: TRBD2; v_call: TRBV7-2; cdr3_aa: CASSLTGGEDTQYF; cdr3_nt: TGTGCCAGCAGCTTGACGGGAGGCGAAGATACGCAGTATTTT
j_call: TRBJ1-5; clone_size: -; d_call: -; v_call: TRBV19; cdr3_aa: CASRGAQILQPQHF; cdr3_nt: TGTGCCAGTAGGGGGGCACAGATTCTTCAGCCCCAGCATTTT
j_call: TRBJ2-5; clone_size: -; d_call: -; v_call: TRBV5-5; cdr3_aa: CASSLEGFGTQYF; cdr3_nt: TGTGCCAGCAGCTTGGAGGGGTTTGGGACCCAGTACTTC
j_call: TRBJ2-5; clone_size: -; d_call: -; v_call: TRBV18; cdr3_aa: CASSPIDMVVEETQYF; cdr3_nt: TGTGCCAGCTCACCGATTGACATGGTAGTTGAAGAGACCCAGTACTTC
j_call: TRBJ2-7; clone_size: -; d_call: TRBD1; v_call: TRBV5-6; cdr3_aa: CASSWTGGAAHYEQYF; cdr3_nt: TGTGCCAGCAGCTGGACAGGGGGCGCGGCACACTACGAGCAGTACTTC
j_call: TRBJ1-1; clone_size: -; d_call: -; v_call: TRBV9; cdr3_aa: CASSVLLNTEAFF; cdr3_nt: TGTGCCAGCAGCGTATTATTGAACACTGAAGCTTTCTTT
j_call: TRBJ2-5; clone_size: -; d_call: -; v_call: TRBV18; cdr3_aa: CASSPFGQKQETQYF; cdr3_nt: TGTGCCAGCTCACCATTCGGACAGAAGCAAGAGACCCAGTACTTC
j_call: TRBJ2-2; clone_size: -; d_call: -; v_call: TRBV28; cdr3_aa: CASKEGGTGELFF; cdr3_nt: TGTGCCAGCAAAGAGGGGGGCACCGGGGAGCTGTTTTTT
j_call: TRBJ2-7; clone_size: -; d_call: -; v_call: TRBV6-6; cdr3_aa: CASSTWGGHYEQYF; cdr3_nt: TGTGCCAGCAGTACCTGGGGGGGGCACTACGAGCAGTACTTC
j_call: TRBJ1-1; clone_size: once; d_call: TRBD1; v_call: TRBV5-6; cdr3_aa: CASSSGTGEWSTEAFF; cdr3_nt: TGTGCCAGCAGCTCTGGGACAGGGGAGTGGAGCACTGAAGCTTTCTTT
j_call: TRBJ1-4; clone_size: -; d_call: -; v_call: TRBV7-7; cdr3_aa: CATQDVTNEKLFF; cdr3_nt: TGTGCCACCCAGGATGTGACTAATGAAAAACTGTTTTTT
j_call: TRBJ2-3; clone_size: -; d_call: TRBD2; v_call: TRBV7-8; cdr3_aa: CASIFGTSGHTDTQYF; cdr3_nt: TGTGCCAGTATATTTGGGACTAGCGGTCACACAGATACGCAGTATTTT
j_call: TRBJ2-7; clone_size: few; d_call: TRBD1; v_call: TRBV6-5; cdr3_aa: CASSYVDRGYEQYF; cdr3_nt: TGTGCCAGCAGTTACGTGGACAGGGGGTACGAGCAGTACTTC
j_call: TRBJ2-5; clone_size: few; d_call: -; v_call: TRBV29-1; cdr3_aa: CSVGQTGGETQYF; cdr3_nt: TGCAGCGTTGGACAGACTGGGGGAGAGACCCAGTACTTC
j_call: TRBJ1-2; clone_size: -; d_call: -; v_call: TRBV25-1; cdr3_aa: CASSSLSYGYTF; cdr3_nt: TGTGCCAGCAGTTCCTTGTCCTATGGCTACACCTTC
j_call: TRBJ2-1; clone_size: -; d_call: -; v_call: TRBV11-2; cdr3_aa: CASSRGDFLKYEQFF; cdr3_nt: TGTGCCAGCAGCCGAGGGGACTTTCTGAAATATGAGCAGTTCTTC
j_call: TRBJ2-2; clone_size: -; d_call: TRBD1; v_call: TRBV10-1; cdr3_aa: CASRPDRATGELFF; cdr3_nt: TGCGCCAGCAGACCCGACAGGGCCACCGGGGAGCTGTTTTTT
j_call: TRBJ2-3; clone_size: -; d_call: -; v_call: TRBV18; cdr3_aa: CASSPDGFRSTDTQYF; cdr3_nt: TGTGCCAGCTCACCAGACGGATTTAGGAGCACAGATACGCAGTATTTT
j_call: TRBJ2-2; clone_size: -; d_call: TRBD1; v_call: TRBV6-1; cdr3_aa: CASSLDRTNTGELFF; cdr3_nt: TGTGCCAGCAGCCTGGACAGGACGAACACCGGGGAGCTGTTTTTT
j_call: TRBJ2-3; clone_size: once; d_call: -; v_call: TRBV10-1; cdr3_aa: CASSLDSTDTQYF; cdr3_nt: TGCGCCAGCAGTTTGGACAGCACAGATACGCAGTATTTT
j_call: TRBJ2-1; clone_size: -; d_call: TRBD2; v_call: TRBV5-4; cdr3_aa: CASSLKLAGSYNEQFF; cdr3_nt: TGTGCCAGCAGCTTGAAACTAGCGGGCTCCTACAATGAGCAGTTCTTC
j_call: TRBJ2-4; clone_size: -; d_call: -; v_call: TRBV27; cdr3_aa: CASSFSSKNIQYF; cdr3_nt: TGTGCCAGCAGTTTTTCCAGCAAAAACATTCAGTACTTC
j_call: TRBJ2-5; clone_size: -; d_call: -; v_call: TRBV28; cdr3_aa: CASSLMWETQYF; cdr3_nt: TGTGCCAGCAGTCTTATGTGGGAGACCCAGTACTTC
j_call: TRBJ2-5; clone_size: -; d_call: -; v_call: TRBV10-3; cdr3_aa: CAISESWGQETQYF; cdr3_nt: TGTGCCATCAGTGAATCCTGGGGGCAAGAGACCCAGTACTTC
j_call: TRBJ2-5; clone_size: -; d_call: -; v_call: TRBV10-1; cdr3_aa: CASSERNAVETQYF; cdr3_nt: TGCGCCAGCAGTGAACGAAATGCGGTAGAGACCCAGTACTTC
j_call: TRBJ1-4; clone_size: -; d_call: -; v_call: TRBV4-2; cdr3_aa: CASSQDQGEKLFF; cdr3_nt: TGTGCCAGCAGCCAAGATCAGGGAGAAAAACTGTTTTTT
j_call: TRBJ2-7; clone_size: -; d_call: -; v_call: TRBV9; cdr3_aa: CASSVGPAAYEQYF; cdr3_nt: TGTGCCAGCAGCGTAGGACCAGCGGCCTACGAGCAGTACTTC
j_call: TRBJ1-2; clone_size: -; d_call: -; v_call: TRBV10-3; cdr3_aa: CAISESRGEATLNYGYTF; cdr3_nt: TGTGCCATCAGTGAGTCGCGGGGTGAGGCCACTTTAAACTATGGCTACACCTTC
j_call: TRBJ2-2; clone_size: few; d_call: -; v_call: TRBV5-4; cdr3_aa: CASSLGLENTGELFF; cdr3_nt: TGTGCCAGCAGCTTGGGACTGGAAAACACCGGGGAGCTGTTTTTT
j_call: TRBJ2-4; clone_size: many; d_call: TRBD2; v_call: TRBV19; cdr3_aa: CASSKRAGLDLAKNIQYF; cdr3_nt: TGTGCCAGTAGTAAGCGAGCGGGATTAGACTTGGCCAAAAACATTCAGTACTTC